What follows is one T cell receptor (beta chain) and its context. Its antigen remains unknown. This specimen comes from a study of T cell therapy after organ transplantation. Study at large: Patients received up to 6 T cell doses every 2 weeks. Of some ten patients, eight responded clinically and two did not. Notes on the study in general: Poor CD8+ T cell yield may explain few expansions in nonresponders. Minimal repertoire change after therapy followed marked pretherapy expansions in nonresponders.

CDR3 length: 17 residues. V was pared by 2 bases and J by 0 bases, with 17 bases between. Germline CDR1 reads SGHDT; CDR2 reads YYEEEE. The data were produced by immunoSEQ multiplex PCR, yet TCRdb's version contains in-frame clones alone and is incomplete. The data contain 2,500 to 4,000 clones, 75% to 85% of them singletons. The time point is: 4-8 weeks after completion of therapy. The sequenced sample was CD8+ T cells from blood, obtained after autologous CMV-specific T cell therapy. The sequence derives from a human patient who had received a solid organ transplant and had CMV disease. Some of the T cells may derive from the graft donor. The gene calls are TRBV5-6 and TRBJ1-2; D not resolved. The CDR3 region is CASSFERRTVANYGYTF. CDR3 sequence (DNA): TGTGCCAGCAGCTTTGAAAGGAGGACGGTCGCTAACTATGGCTACACCTTC.